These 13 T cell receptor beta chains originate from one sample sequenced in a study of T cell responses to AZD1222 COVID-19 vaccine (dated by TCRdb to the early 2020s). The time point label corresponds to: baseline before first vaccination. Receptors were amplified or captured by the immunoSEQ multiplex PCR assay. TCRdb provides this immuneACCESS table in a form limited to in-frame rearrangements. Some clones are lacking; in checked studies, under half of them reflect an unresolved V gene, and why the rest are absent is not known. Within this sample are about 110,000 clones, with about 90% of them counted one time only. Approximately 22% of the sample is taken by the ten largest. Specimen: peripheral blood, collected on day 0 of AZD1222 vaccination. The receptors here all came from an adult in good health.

CDR3 in DNA: TGTGCCAGCAGTATGGACCTTAATGGGGGCTACACCTTC. It specifies CASSMDLNGGYTF. The chain uses TRBV27 and TRBJ1-2; D is undetermined. Germline V gene data show CDR1 as MNHEY and CDR2 as SMNVEV (reference sequence). The CDR3 spans 13 residues. The V end was cut by 5 bases, the J end by 8 bases, with 15 bases between.

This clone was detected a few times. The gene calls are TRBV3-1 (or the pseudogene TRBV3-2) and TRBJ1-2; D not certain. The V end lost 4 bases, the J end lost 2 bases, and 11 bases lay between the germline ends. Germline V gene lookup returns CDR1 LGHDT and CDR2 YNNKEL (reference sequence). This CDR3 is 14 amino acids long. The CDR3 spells CASSPLTGNYGYTF. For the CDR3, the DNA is TGTGCCAGCAGCCCGCTTACGGGGAACTATGGCTACACCTTC.

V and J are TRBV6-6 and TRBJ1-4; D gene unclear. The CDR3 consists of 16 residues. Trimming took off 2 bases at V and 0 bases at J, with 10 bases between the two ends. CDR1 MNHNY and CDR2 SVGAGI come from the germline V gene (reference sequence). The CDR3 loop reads CASSYQVAATNEKLFF. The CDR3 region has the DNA TGTGCCAGCAGTTACCAGGTGGCTGCAACTAATGAAAAACTGTTTTTT.

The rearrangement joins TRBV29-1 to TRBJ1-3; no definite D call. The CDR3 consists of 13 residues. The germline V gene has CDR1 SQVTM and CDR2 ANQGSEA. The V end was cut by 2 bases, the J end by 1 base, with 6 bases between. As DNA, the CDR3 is TGCAGCGTTGAAACCGAGTCTGGAAACACCATATATTTT. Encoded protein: CSVETESGNTIYF.

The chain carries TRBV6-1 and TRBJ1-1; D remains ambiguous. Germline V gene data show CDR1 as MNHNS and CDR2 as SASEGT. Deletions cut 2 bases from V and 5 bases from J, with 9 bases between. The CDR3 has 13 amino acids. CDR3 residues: CASSELVRTEAFF. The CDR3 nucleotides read TGTGCCAGCAGTGAATTAGTTAGGACTGAAGCTTTCTTT.

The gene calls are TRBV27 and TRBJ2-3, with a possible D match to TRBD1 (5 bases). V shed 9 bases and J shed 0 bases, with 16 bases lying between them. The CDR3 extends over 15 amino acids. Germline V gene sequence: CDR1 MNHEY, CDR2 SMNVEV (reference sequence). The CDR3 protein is CASGIGVGSTDTQYF. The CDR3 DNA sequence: TGTGCCAGTGGAATAGGGGTTGGGAGCACAGATACGCAGTATTTT.

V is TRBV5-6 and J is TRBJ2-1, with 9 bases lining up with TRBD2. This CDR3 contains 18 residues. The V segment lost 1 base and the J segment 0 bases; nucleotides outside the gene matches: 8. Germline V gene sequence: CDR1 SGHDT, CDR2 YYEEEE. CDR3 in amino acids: CASSLSSGGPSSYNEQFF. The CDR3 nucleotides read TGTGCCAGCAGCTTGAGTAGCGGGGGTCCTAGCTCCTACAATGAGCAGTTCTTC.

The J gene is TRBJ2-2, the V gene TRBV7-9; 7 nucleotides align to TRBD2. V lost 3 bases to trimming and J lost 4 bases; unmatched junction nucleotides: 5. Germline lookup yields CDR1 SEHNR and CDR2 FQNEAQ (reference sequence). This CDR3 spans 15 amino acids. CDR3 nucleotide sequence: TGTGCCAGCAGCTTTGGCAGGGAGGGCACCGGGGAGCTGTTTTTT. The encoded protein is CASSFGREGTGELFF.

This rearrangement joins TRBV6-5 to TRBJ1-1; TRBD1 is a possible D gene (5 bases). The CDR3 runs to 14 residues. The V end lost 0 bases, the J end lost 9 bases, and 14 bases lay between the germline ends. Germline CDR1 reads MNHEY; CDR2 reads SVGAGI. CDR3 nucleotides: TGTGCCAGCAGTTACTCCAGGGAACCAGGTAAAGCTTTCTTT. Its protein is CASSYSREPGKAFF.

The CDR3 here is CASSLKGQLVGRDTQYF. CDR3 bases: TGTGCCAGCAGCTTGAAGGGTCAGCTTGTCGGGCGGGATACGCAGTATTTT. The genes are TRBV7-2 and TRBJ2-3, with no clear D. The CDR3 is made up of 17 amino acids. Germline V gene data show CDR1 as SGHTA and CDR2 as FQGNSA. Trimming pared 3 bases from V and 6 bases from J, leaving 22 bases between.

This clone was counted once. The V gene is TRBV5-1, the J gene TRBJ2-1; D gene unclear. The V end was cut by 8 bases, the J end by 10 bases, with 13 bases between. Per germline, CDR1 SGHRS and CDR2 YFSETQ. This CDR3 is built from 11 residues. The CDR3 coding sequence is TGCGCCAGTTTCTCATCCCAGGAGCAGTTCTTC. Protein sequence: CASFSSQEQFF. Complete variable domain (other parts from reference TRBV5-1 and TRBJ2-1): KAGVTQTPRYLIKTRGQQVTLSCSPISGHRSVSWYQQTPGQGLQFLFEYFSETQRNKGNFPGRFSGRQFSNSRSEMNVSTLELGDSALYLCASFSSQEQFFGPGTRLTVL.

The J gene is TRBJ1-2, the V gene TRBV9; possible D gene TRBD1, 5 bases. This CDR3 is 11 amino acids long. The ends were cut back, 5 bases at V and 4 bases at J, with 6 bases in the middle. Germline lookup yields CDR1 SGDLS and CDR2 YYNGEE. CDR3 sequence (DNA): TGTGCCAGCAGGGGGGTCTATGGCTACACCTTC. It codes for CASRGVYGYTF.

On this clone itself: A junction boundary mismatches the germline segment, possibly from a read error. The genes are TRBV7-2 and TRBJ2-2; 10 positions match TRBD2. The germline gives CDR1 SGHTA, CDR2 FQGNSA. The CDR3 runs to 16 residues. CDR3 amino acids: CASTLRRSGGAGELFF. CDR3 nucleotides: TGTGCCAGCACCTTAAGGCGCAGCGGGGGGGCCGGGGAGCTGTTTTTT. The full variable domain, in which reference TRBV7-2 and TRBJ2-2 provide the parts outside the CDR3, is GAGVSQSPSNKVTEKGKDVELRCDPISGHTALYWYRQSLGQGLEFLIYFQGNSAPDKSGLPSDRFSAERTGGSVSTLTIQRTQQEDSAVYLCASTLRRSGGAGELFFGEGSRLTVL.